A selection of T cell receptor beta chains follows, all from one sample in a study of shared clonotypes between healthy human individuals. The data were produced by immunoSEQ multiplex PCR, yet TCRdb's version contains in-frame clones alone and is incomplete. The sample comprises about 680,000 clones, 55% to 75% of which are singletons, and 1.8% rests with the top ten. The sample consisted of memory CD4+ T cells sorted from blood. The receptors stem from a woman younger than 45 in good health. The CDR3 runs from the conserved cysteine through the conserved F or W. A D gene is named only where the DNA matches it firmly. The listing skips clone size in some rows; elsewhere it reads once, few, many or a size class.

d_gene: -; j_gene: TRBJ2-5; len: 13; abundance: -; v_gene: TRBV11-2; CDR3nt: TGTGCCAGCAGCTTAGATCCGTACGTGACCCAGTACTTC; CDR3aa: CASSLDPYVTQYF
d_gene: -; j_gene: TRBJ2-7; len: 15; abundance: -; v_gene: TRBV11-2; CDR3nt: TGTGCCAGCAGCTTAGGGGCAGGTATCCAGTACGAGCAGTACTTC; CDR3aa: CASSLGAGIQYEQYF
d_gene: TRBD2; j_gene: TRBJ2-1; len: 16; abundance: -; v_gene: TRBV9; CDR3nt: TGTGCCAGCAGCGTGGGACTAGCAGCGGAGAGGCATGAGCAGTTCTTC; CDR3aa: CASSVGLAAERHEQFF
d_gene: -; j_gene: TRBJ2-1; len: 14; abundance: -; v_gene: TRBV11-3; CDR3nt: TGTGCCAGCAGCTTAAGTAGCTCGTTTCGGGAAAAGTTCTTC; CDR3aa: CASSLSSSFREKFF
d_gene: -; j_gene: TRBJ1-2; len: 13; abundance: -; v_gene: TRBV6-6; CDR3nt: TGTGCCAGCAGTTCACAGATTGGAGGAGGCTACACCTTC; CDR3aa: CASSSQIGGGYTF
d_gene: TRBD2; j_gene: TRBJ2-7; len: 15; abundance: once; v_gene: TRBV28; CDR3nt: TGTGCCAGCAGTTCGGGTGCGGGAGGGCTACACGAGCAGTACTTC; CDR3aa: CASSSGAGGLHEQYF
d_gene: TRBD2; j_gene: TRBJ2-5; len: 14; abundance: -; v_gene: TRBV5-1; CDR3nt: TGCGCCAGCAGCATAGGGACTAGCGGAGAGACCCAGTACTTC; CDR3aa: CASSIGTSGETQYF
d_gene: TRBD1; j_gene: TRBJ2-3; len: 15; abundance: -; v_gene: TRBV9; CDR3nt: TGTGCCAGCAGCGCCCACAGGGGTAGCACAGATACGCAGTATTTT; CDR3aa: CASSAHRGSTDTQYF
d_gene: TRBD2; j_gene: TRBJ2-1; len: 16; abundance: -; v_gene: TRBV11-2; CDR3nt: TGTGCCAGCAGCTCGCAAGCGGGAGCCCCCTACAATGAGCAGTTCTTC; CDR3aa: CASSSQAGAPYNEQFF
d_gene: TRBD1; j_gene: TRBJ1-2; len: 14; abundance: -; v_gene: TRBV28; CDR3nt: TGTGCCAGCAGGAACAGGGGGGCTAACTATGGCTACACCTTC; CDR3aa: CASRNRGANYGYTF
d_gene: TRBD1; j_gene: TRBJ2-1; len: 18; abundance: -; v_gene: TRBV13; CDR3nt: TGTGCCAGCAGTTCACCCATAAGGGACAGGGCGTTCGACAATGAGCAGTTCTTC; CDR3aa: CASSSPIRDRAFDNEQFF
d_gene: -; j_gene: TRBJ1-3; len: 16; abundance: once; v_gene: TRBV11-2; CDR3nt: TGTGCCAGCAGCCCCCGGTGGGACACCTCTGGAAACACCATATATTTT; CDR3aa: CASSPRWDTSGNTIYF
d_gene: TRBD1; j_gene: TRBJ2-2; len: 17; abundance: -; v_gene: TRBV25-1; CDR3nt: TGTGCCAGCAGTGAAGCGTTCGGGACAGGGGACACCGGGGAGCTGTTTTTT; CDR3aa: CASSEAFGTGDTGELFF
d_gene: -; j_gene: TRBJ2-5; len: 11; abundance: -; v_gene: TRBV7-9; CDR3nt: TGTGCCAGCAGCGAAAGGGAGACCCAGTACTTC; CDR3aa: CASSERETQYF
d_gene: -; j_gene: TRBJ2-7; len: 15; abundance: once; v_gene: TRBV5-5; CDR3nt: TGTGCCAGCACCCAGGAGAGGGCAGGGCTGGTACCGCAGTACTTC; CDR3aa: CASTQERAGLVPQYF
d_gene: TRBD2; j_gene: TRBJ2-3; len: 15; abundance: -; v_gene: TRBV18; CDR3nt: TGTGCCAGCTCACCGACTAGCGGGAGCACAGATACGCAGTATTTT; CDR3aa: CASSPTSGSTDTQYF
d_gene: TRBD2; j_gene: TRBJ2-3; len: 16; abundance: -; v_gene: TRBV5-1; CDR3nt: TGCGCCAGCAGCTGGACTAGCGGGAGGAGGGCAGATACGCAGTATTTT; CDR3aa: CASSWTSGRRADTQYF
d_gene: -; j_gene: TRBJ1-5; len: 14; abundance: -; v_gene: TRBV15; CDR3nt: TGTGCCACCAGCAGGGACGGACCCCAATGGCCCCAGCATTTT; CDR3aa: CATSRDGPQWPQHF
d_gene: -; j_gene: TRBJ2-2; len: 16; abundance: -; v_gene: TRBV12-1; CDR3nt: TGTGCCAGCAGCTTTCCCAGCGGAGGTTACACCGGGGAGCTGTTTTTT; CDR3aa: CASSFPSGGYTGELFF
d_gene: -; j_gene: TRBJ1-4; len: 14; abundance: -; v_gene: TRBV6-6; CDR3nt: TGTGCCAGCAAGTCTGGGGCTGCTAATGAAAAACTGTTTTTT; CDR3aa: CASKSGAANEKLFF
d_gene: TRBD1; j_gene: TRBJ1-6; len: 15; abundance: -; v_gene: TRBV19; CDR3nt: TGTGCCAGTAATCGTAAGGGACAGGGTAATTCACCCCTCCACTTT; CDR3aa: CASNRKGQGNSPLHF
d_gene: TRBD1; j_gene: TRBJ1-5; len: 14; abundance: once; v_gene: TRBV7-2; CDR3nt: TGTGCCAGCAGCTTAGCGACAGGGGGTCAGCCCCAGCATTTT; CDR3aa: CASSLATGGQPQHF
d_gene: -; j_gene: TRBJ2-3; len: 14; abundance: few; v_gene: TRBV19; CDR3nt: TGTGCCAGTAGTAGTAGCGGTGGCACAGATACGCAGTATTTT; CDR3aa: CASSSSGGTDTQYF
d_gene: -; j_gene: TRBJ1-3; len: 17; abundance: -; v_gene: TRBV4-1; CDR3nt: TGCGCCAGCAGCCAAGCGACGGGACCTCTTTTTGGAAACACCATATATTTT; CDR3aa: CASSQATGPLFGNTIYF
d_gene: TRBD1; j_gene: TRBJ2-7; len: 15; abundance: once; v_gene: TRBV15; CDR3nt: TGTGCCACCAGCCAGAGGACAGGGTTAAGGTCCGAGCAGTACTTC; CDR3aa: CATSQRTGLRSEQYF
d_gene: -; j_gene: TRBJ2-4; len: 14; abundance: -; v_gene: TRBV30; CDR3nt: TGTGCCTGGAGTGTACAAGGGGCCAAAAACATTCAGTACTTC; CDR3aa: CAWSVQGAKNIQYF
d_gene: -; j_gene: TRBJ1-1; len: 13; abundance: -; v_gene: TRBV7-2; CDR3nt: TGTGCCAGCAGCCTACAGAGGAACACTGAAGCTTTCTTT; CDR3aa: CASSLQRNTEAFF
d_gene: -; j_gene: TRBJ2-1; len: 14; abundance: -; v_gene: TRBV30; CDR3nt: TGTGCCTGCACGATCTCCCGGGGTTACAATGAGCAGTTCTTC; CDR3aa: CACTISRGYNEQFF